This is a list of T cell receptor beta chains from one sample in a study of tumor-infiltrating lymphocytes in primary liver carcinoma. TCRdb passed the multiplex PCR reads through MiXCR, listing each CDR3 protein once. This sample has more than 90,000 distinct CDR3 sequences; under 70% occur once, and the top ten carry roughly 12%. The sample comprised liver tumor tissue from sampling region 2. The receptors here all came from a woman aged 55-69 years with primary liver carcinoma and hepatitis B virus infection. Both conserved end residues are trimmed from each CDR3. Each record gives: J gene, D gene, CDR3 length, V gene, CDR3 protein. A D gene is named only where the DNA matches it firmly.

j_call: TRBJ2-3
d_call: .
cdr3_length: 10
v_call: TRBV6-5
cdr3_aa: ESSPYADTQY

j_call: TRBJ2-7
d_call: .
cdr3_length: 14
v_call: TRBV6-2/TRBV6-3
cdr3_aa: TSSPEGAGANYEKY

j_call: TRBJ1-4
d_call: .
cdr3_length: 11
v_call: TRBV7-8
cdr3_aa: ASSLGLGEKLF

j_call: TRBJ1-1
d_call: .
cdr3_length: 13
v_call: TRBV28
cdr3_aa: ASSLAGTGNTEAF

j_call: TRBJ1-5
d_call: .
cdr3_length: 13
v_call: TRBV12-3/TRBV12-4
cdr3_aa: ASSREMGGGQPQH

j_call: TRBJ2-1
d_call: .
cdr3_length: 15
v_call: TRBV11-2
cdr3_aa: VSSLTPTTFFDDEQS

j_call: TRBJ2-7
d_call: .
cdr3_length: 12
v_call: TRBV30
cdr3_aa: ACKRTVSSYEQY

j_call: TRBJ2-7
d_call: .
cdr3_length: 12
v_call: TRBV6-5
cdr3_aa: ASSFGGTPYDQH

j_call: TRBJ2-1
d_call: .
cdr3_length: 13
v_call: TRBV2
cdr3_aa: ASTEGGAGRNEQF

j_call: TRBJ2-1
d_call: .
cdr3_length: 13
v_call: TRBV7-8
cdr3_aa: ASSLLLAGFNEQF

j_call: TRBJ2-2
d_call: .
cdr3_length: 11
v_call: TRBV28
cdr3_aa: ASTRANTGELL

j_call: TRBJ2-2
d_call: .
cdr3_length: 11
v_call: TRBV5-4
cdr3_aa: ISSPNSTGELF

j_call: TRBJ2-3
d_call: TRBD2
cdr3_length: 15
v_call: TRBV11-2
cdr3_aa: ASSLVGLATSTDTQY

j_call: TRBJ2-5
d_call: .
cdr3_length: 12
v_call: TRBV29-1
cdr3_aa: STYSSALQETRY

j_call: TRBJ2-3
d_call: .
cdr3_length: 11
v_call: TRBV28
cdr3_aa: ASTGLFTDTQY

j_call: TRBJ2-3
d_call: .
cdr3_length: 15
v_call: TRBV11-2
cdr3_aa: ASSPAPRGKGTDTQY

j_call: TRBJ2-1
d_call: TRBD1
cdr3_length: 14
v_call: TRBV5-1
cdr3_aa: ASSGTEQGRLNEQF

j_call: TRBJ2-3
d_call: .
cdr3_length: 12
v_call: TRBV11-2
cdr3_aa: ACSRQGGGDTQC

j_call: TRBJ2-3
d_call: TRBD1
cdr3_length: 14
v_call: TRBV11-2
cdr3_aa: VNNPRRGTGPDTQY

j_call: TRBJ1-1
d_call: .
cdr3_length: 13
v_call: TRBV28
cdr3_aa: ANGAPLGQGTEAF

j_call: TRBJ2-7
d_call: TRBD1
cdr3_length: 14
v_call: TRBV6-1
cdr3_aa: SSSTTGARGSYEQY

j_call: TRBJ2-3
d_call: TRBD2
cdr3_length: 14
v_call: TRBV29-1
cdr3_aa: SVGFSGRADSDTQY

j_call: TRBJ2-2
d_call: .
cdr3_length: 13
v_call: TRBV6-5
cdr3_aa: ASSYGPLVPVELF

j_call: TRBJ2-7
d_call: TRBD2
cdr3_length: 13
v_call: TRBV5-6
cdr3_aa: ASSSRIAGSYEQY

j_call: TRBJ2-5
d_call: .
cdr3_length: 13
v_call: TRBV10-2
cdr3_aa: ASSEAGAGRETQY

j_call: TRBJ2-5
d_call: .
cdr3_length: 11
v_call: TRBV7-3
cdr3_aa: ASSSFPHETQY

j_call: TRBJ2-3
d_call: .
cdr3_length: 13
v_call: TRBV29-1
cdr3_aa: SVRKAQGTTDMKY

j_call: TRBJ1-1
d_call: TRBD1
cdr3_length: 11
v_call: TRBV29-1
cdr3_aa: SVEQGDYTEAF

j_call: TRBJ2-3
d_call: .
cdr3_length: 12
v_call: TRBV5-1
cdr3_aa: ASSPEWNTDTQY

j_call: TRBJ2-2
d_call: TRBD2
cdr3_length: 13
v_call: TRBV28
cdr3_aa: ASSRTSGLTGELF

j_call: TRBJ2-3
d_call: .
cdr3_length: 13
v_call: TRBV5-4
cdr3_aa: ASSFEGGSTDTQY

j_call: TRBJ1-5
d_call: .
cdr3_length: 14
v_call: TRBV11-1
cdr3_aa: ASSLRHRTWGQPQH

j_call: TRBJ2-7
d_call: .
cdr3_length: 11
v_call: TRBV6-5
cdr3_aa: ASSSGQSREQY

j_call: TRBJ2-2
d_call: .
cdr3_length: 12
v_call: TRBV28
cdr3_aa: ASSLGSNTGELL

j_call: .
d_call: .
cdr3_length: 13
v_call: TRBV12-3/TRBV12-4
cdr3_aa: ASSFVSPGSQPQY

j_call: TRBJ1-1
d_call: TRBD1
cdr3_length: 13
v_call: TRBV4-1
cdr3_aa: ASRGTGQGDTEAF

j_call: TRBJ2-1
d_call: TRBD2
cdr3_length: 13
v_call: TRBV6-6
cdr3_aa: ASIPLAGLGGEQF

j_call: TRBJ2-2
d_call: .
cdr3_length: 12
v_call: TRBV24-1
cdr3_aa: ATSGTDVIKELF

j_call: TRBJ2-3
d_call: .
cdr3_length: 13
v_call: TRBV5-1
cdr3_aa: ASSLAITSTDRQY

j_call: TRBJ2-2
d_call: .
cdr3_length: 14
v_call: TRBV18
cdr3_aa: ASSPPSGANTGKLF

j_call: TRBJ2-5
d_call: .
cdr3_length: 14
v_call: TRBV20-1
cdr3_aa: SASAMGAVAGETQY

j_call: TRBJ2-7
d_call: .
cdr3_length: 12
v_call: TRBV11-2
cdr3_aa: ASNRTGNSYEQY

j_call: TRBJ2-7
d_call: .
cdr3_length: 13
v_call: TRBV7-8
cdr3_aa: ASSLELVVYNEQY

j_call: TRBJ2-7
d_call: TRBD1
cdr3_length: 13
v_call: TRBV6-2/TRBV6-3
cdr3_aa: VSTFRQGRSNEQY

j_call: TRBJ2-5
d_call: .
cdr3_length: 11
v_call: TRBV30
cdr3_aa: AWREVTQETQY

j_call: TRBJ2-1
d_call: TRBD2
cdr3_length: 15
v_call: TRBV11-2
cdr3_aa: ASSRRLAWGPGDDQF

j_call: TRBJ2-1
d_call: .
cdr3_length: 12
v_call: TRBV18
cdr3_aa: ASSPQTFGNEQF

j_call: TRBJ2-2
d_call: .
cdr3_length: 13
v_call: TRBV11-2
cdr3_aa: ASSLDPYPTGELF

j_call: TRBJ2-7
d_call: TRBD2
cdr3_length: 14
v_call: TRBV5-1
cdr3_aa: ASCLTSGRTNSEQY

j_call: TRBJ2-1
d_call: TRBD2
cdr3_length: 13
v_call: TRBV12-3/TRBV12-4
cdr3_aa: ASTTTASGYNEQF